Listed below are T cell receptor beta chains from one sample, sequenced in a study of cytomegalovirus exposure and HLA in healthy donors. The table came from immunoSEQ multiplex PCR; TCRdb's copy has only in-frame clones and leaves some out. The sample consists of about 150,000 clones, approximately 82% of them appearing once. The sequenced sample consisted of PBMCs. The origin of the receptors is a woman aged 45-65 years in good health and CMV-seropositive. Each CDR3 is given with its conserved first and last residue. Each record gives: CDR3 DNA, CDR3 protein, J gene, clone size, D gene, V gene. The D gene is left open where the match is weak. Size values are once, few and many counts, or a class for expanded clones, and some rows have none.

CDR3 DNA: TGTGCCAGCAGCCCACAGGGGGCCGCCTACGAGCAGTACTTC; CDR3 protein: CASSPQGAAYEQYF; J gene: TRBJ2-7; clone size: .; D gene: TRBD1; V gene: TRBV6-1
CDR3 DNA: TGTGCCAGCAGTAAAGACAGGGCGACCACTAATGAAAAACTGTTTTTT; CDR3 protein: CASSKDRATTNEKLFF; J gene: TRBJ1-4; clone size: .; D gene: TRBD1; V gene: TRBV6-6
CDR3 DNA: TGCAGCGTTGCAACAGCCTACGAGCAGTACTTC; CDR3 protein: CSVATAYEQYF; J gene: TRBJ2-7; clone size: .; D gene: .; V gene: TRBV29-1
CDR3 DNA: TGTGCCAGCAGCTCCCCTGGGAGTTACAATGAGCAGTTCTTC; CDR3 protein: CASSSPGSYNEQFF; J gene: TRBJ2-1; clone size: once; D gene: .; V gene: TRBV5-4
CDR3 DNA: TGTGCCAGCAGCGATCCTAGCGGGGCTGATGAGCAGTTCTTC; CDR3 protein: CASSDPSGADEQFF; J gene: TRBJ2-1; clone size: .; D gene: TRBD2; V gene: TRBV7-2
CDR3 DNA: TGTGCCAGCAGCTTCAGTAGCGAAACCCGTCGTGAGCAGTTCTTC; CDR3 protein: CASSFSSETRREQFF; J gene: TRBJ2-1; clone size: .; D gene: .; V gene: TRBV7-2
CDR3 DNA: TGTGCCTGGGGAACAGGGTATGGGAACACTGAAGCTTTCTTT; CDR3 protein: CAWGTGYGNTEAFF; J gene: TRBJ1-1; clone size: .; D gene: .; V gene: TRBV30
CDR3 DNA: TGTGCCAGCTCCGGACAGGCCACCGGGGAGCTGTTTTTT; CDR3 protein: CASSGQATGELFF; J gene: TRBJ2-2; clone size: .; D gene: TRBD1; V gene: TRBV9
CDR3 DNA: TGTGCCAGCAGTTTAGCGGGGGGGTACAATGAGCAGTTCTTC; CDR3 protein: CASSLAGGYNEQFF; J gene: TRBJ2-1; clone size: .; D gene: TRBD2; V gene: TRBV27
CDR3 DNA: TGTGCCAGCAATCCAAAACAGGGCACAGATACGCAGTATTTT; CDR3 protein: CASNPKQGTDTQYF; J gene: TRBJ2-3; clone size: .; D gene: .; V gene: TRBV11-2
CDR3 DNA: TGCAGCGTCGGGGGGCGGACAGATACGCAGTATTTT; CDR3 protein: CSVGGRTDTQYF; J gene: TRBJ2-3; clone size: .; D gene: .; V gene: TRBV29-1
CDR3 DNA: TGTGCCAGCAGCTCCCAGGGCGGGGGGTCGTCCTACGAGCAGTACTTC; CDR3 protein: CASSSQGGGSSYEQYF; J gene: TRBJ2-7; clone size: .; D gene: TRBD2; V gene: TRBV7-2
CDR3 DNA: TGTGCCAGCAGCCCGGGACAGGGTCAACAGCCCCAGCATTTT; CDR3 protein: CASSPGQGQQPQHF; J gene: TRBJ1-5; clone size: .; D gene: TRBD1; V gene: TRBV7-9
CDR3 DNA: TGTGCCAGCAGTGAGGTCGGACAGGGGAGCGGGGAGCTGTTTTTT; CDR3 protein: CASSEVGQGSGELFF; J gene: TRBJ2-2; clone size: .; D gene: TRBD1; V gene: TRBV2
CDR3 DNA: TGTGCCAGCAATCCACAGGGGTTGGCCGGGGAGCTGTTTTTT; CDR3 protein: CASNPQGLAGELFF; J gene: TRBJ2-2; clone size: .; D gene: TRBD1; V gene: TRBV28
CDR3 DNA: TGTGCCAGCAGTGGGCGACAAGAGCAGTACTTC; CDR3 protein: CASSGRQEQYF; J gene: TRBJ2-7; clone size: once; D gene: .; V gene: TRBV2
CDR3 DNA: TGTGCCAGCAGCCAAGGACAAAGGTCCTACGAGCAGTACTTC; CDR3 protein: CASSQGQRSYEQYF; J gene: TRBJ2-7; clone size: .; D gene: .; V gene: TRBV5-5
CDR3 DNA: TGCGCCAGCAGCTTGGGGGGAAGGGGCTACCTTCTCGAGCAGTACTTC; CDR3 protein: CASSLGGRGYLLEQYF; J gene: TRBJ2-7; clone size: once; D gene: .; V gene: TRBV5-1
CDR3 DNA: TGTGCCAGCAGCCAAGTAGCGGGGGGGCCGGGCAATGAGCAGTTCTTC; CDR3 protein: CASSQVAGGPGNEQFF; J gene: TRBJ2-1; clone size: once; D gene: TRBD2; V gene: TRBV14
CDR3 DNA: TGTGCCAGCAGCGTAGGTGGAGGAAACTACGAAAAACTGTTTTTT; CDR3 protein: CASSVGGGNYEKLFF; J gene: TRBJ1-4; clone size: .; D gene: .; V gene: TRBV9
CDR3 DNA: TGCGCCAGCAGCCAGGGACAGGGGGGAACCGAGCAGTACTTC; CDR3 protein: CASSQGQGGTEQYF; J gene: TRBJ2-7; clone size: once; D gene: TRBD1; V gene: TRBV4-1